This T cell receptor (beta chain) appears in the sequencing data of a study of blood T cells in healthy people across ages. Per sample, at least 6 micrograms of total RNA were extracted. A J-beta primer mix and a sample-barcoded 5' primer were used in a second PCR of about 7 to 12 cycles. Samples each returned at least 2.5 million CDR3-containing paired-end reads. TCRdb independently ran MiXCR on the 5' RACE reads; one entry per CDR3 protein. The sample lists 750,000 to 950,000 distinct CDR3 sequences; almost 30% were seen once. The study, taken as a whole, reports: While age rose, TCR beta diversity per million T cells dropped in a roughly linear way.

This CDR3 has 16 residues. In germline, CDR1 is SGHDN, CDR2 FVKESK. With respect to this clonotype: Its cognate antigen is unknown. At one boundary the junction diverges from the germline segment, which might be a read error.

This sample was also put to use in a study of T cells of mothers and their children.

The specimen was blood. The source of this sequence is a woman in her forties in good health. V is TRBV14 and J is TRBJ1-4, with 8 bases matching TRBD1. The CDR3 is CASSRGQGILAEKRFF. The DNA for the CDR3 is TGTGCCAGCAGCCGTGGACAGGGAATCTTAGCTGAAAAACGGTTTTTT.